Listed here are 25 T cell receptor beta chains from one sample, sequenced in a study of shared clonotypes between healthy human individuals (dated by TCRdb to 2020 to 2022). Libraries came from the immunoSEQ multiplex PCR assay. As stored in TCRdb, this immuneACCESS dataset retains in-frame rearrangements with V and J assigned. A fraction of the clones does not appear; measured against another copy, unresolved V genes explain less than half of the discrepancy, and the remainder lacks a known reason. The sample has 950,000 to 1,300,000 clones on record, about 70% of them singletons. Nearly 1.5% of the sample rests with the top ten. The source material was memory CD4+ T cells sorted from blood. The cell subset or site label, read with the paper, signifies: CD45RA-negative fraction. Every receptor here comes from a man in his late teens or twenties in good health.

V usage is TRBV19 and J usage is TRBJ1-6; no clear D gene. Germline CDR1 reads LNHDA; CDR2 reads SQIVND (reference sequence). There are 15 residues in the CDR3. V gave up 7 bases and J gave up 10 bases, with 20 bases separating them. The CDR3 protein is CASTTDGGPYSPLHF. CDR3 DNA: TGTGCCAGTACTACCGACGGAGGTCCATACTCACCCCTCCACTTT.

The genes are TRBV6-5 and TRBJ2-5; D gene ambiguous. Germline-derived CDR1 and CDR2 are MNHEY and SVGAGI. The germline V and J ends were trimmed by 5 bases and 2 bases, with 12 bases remaining between them. The CDR3 loop spans 14 amino acids. The CDR3 is CASSATEIQETQYF. In DNA form, the CDR3 reads TGTGCCAGCAGTGCCACGGAAATTCAAGAGACCCAGTACTTC.

The chain recombines TRBV2 with TRBJ2-7; no reliable D call. Trimming left V 3 bases short and J 6 bases short, with 6 bases between. CDR3 length equals 11 residues. Looked up from germline, CDR1 is SNHLY and CDR2 is FYNNEI. CDR3 coding DNA: TGTGCCAGCAGTGAGTTTTTCGAGCAGTACTTC. Its translation is CASSEFFEQYF.

The gene calls are TRBV6-4 and TRBJ1-6; no reliable D call. Germline CDR1 and CDR2: MRHNA and SNTAGT. CDR3 length: 13 residues. Trimming took 5 bases from V and 7 from J, leaving 9 bases between them. The CDR3 is CASSRNENSPLHF. The CDR3 coding sequence is TGTGCCAGCAGTCGGAATGAGAATTCACCCCTCCACTTT.

This clone was seen only a few times. The chain uses TRBV5-6 and TRBJ2-3, with D possibly being TRBD1 (6 bases). Germline CDR1 SGHDT, CDR2 YYEEEE. This CDR3 spans 15 amino acids. The V end was cut by 3 bases, the J end by 5 bases, with 16 bases between. The CDR3 is CASSYNRVWGDTQYF. As DNA, the CDR3 is TGTGCCAGCAGCTATAACAGGGTTTGGGGAGATACGCAGTATTTT.

V usage is TRBV2 and J usage is TRBJ2-2; D not certain. Germline assignment: CDR1 SNHLY and CDR2 FYNNEI. The germline V and J ends were trimmed by 4 bases and 6 bases, with 12 bases remaining between them. The CDR3 runs to 14 residues. CDR3 loop: CASSVLGSSGELFF. The DNA for the CDR3 is TGTGCCAGCAGTGTTCTAGGGTCATCCGGGGAGCTGTTTTTT.

The V and J genes are TRBV7-8 and TRBJ1-3, with a tentative D call TRBD1 (6 bases). This CDR3 has 16 residues. CDR1 SGHVS and CDR2 FQNEAQ come from the germline V gene. The germline V and J ends were trimmed by 1 base and 2 bases, with 12 bases remaining between them. CDR3 region: CASSLGARGTGNTIYF. In DNA, the CDR3 is TGTGCCAGCAGCTTAGGCGCCAGGGGTACTGGAAACACCATATATTTT.

This chain joins TRBV29-1 and TRBJ2-1, with D uncertain. V was trimmed by 7 bases and J by 1 base, leaving 14 bases between them. Germline CDR1 reads SQVTM; CDR2 reads ANQGSEA. The CDR3 sequence is 14 residues long. The CDR3 DNA reads TGCAGCGGCCGAGGCGCAGGTTCCTACAATGAGCAGTTCTTC. Encoded protein: CSGRGAGSYNEQFF.

J is TRBJ2-2 and V is TRBV7-2; TRBD2 is a possible D gene (5 bases). Germline lookup yields CDR1 SGHTA and CDR2 FQGNSA. V was cut by 10 bases and J by 5 bases, with 17 bases left in between. This CDR3 comprises 14 residues. The CDR3, as DNA: TGTGCCACCCGCTCAGGTCGGGGAACCGGGGAGCTGTTTTTT. Residues: CATRSGRGTGELFF.

The chain couples TRBV5-1 to TRBJ2-7; 12 bases map to TRBD2. The germline V gene encodes CDR1 SGHRS and CDR2 YFSETQ. The CDR3 is 16 residues long. V was clipped by 4 bases and J by 3 bases; unmatched bases: 8. The CDR3 DNA reads as TGCGCCAGCAGCCCAGACCGACTAGCGGGAGACTACGAGCAGTACTTC. Its protein product is CASSPDRLAGDYEQYF.

CDR3 protein: CASTGQGNYNEQFF. DNA for the CDR3: TGTGCCAGCACGGGACAGGGGAATTACAATGAGCAGTTCTTC. The rearrangement joins TRBV6-1 to TRBJ2-1, with TRBD1 matching 10 bases. The CDR3 is 14 residues long. Germline-derived CDR1 and CDR2 are MNHNS and SASEGT. Trimming took 7 bases from V and 4 from J; bases not matched to a gene: 4.

The chain employs TRBV23-1 and TRBJ2-3; 7 bases align to TRBD2. TRBV23-1 is recorded as an ORF, its role being uncertain. The CDR3 spans 14 residues. Trimming removed 7 bases from V and 3 bases from J; junction bases left unmatched: 7. As DNA, the CDR3 is TGCGCCAGCACCCCCTCGGGGGGAACAGATACGCAGTATTTT. Protein product: CASTPSGGTDTQYF.

CDR3 amino acids: CASSFLGAEGYTF. CDR3 sequence (DNA): TGTGCCAGCAGTTTTTTGGGGGCTGAAGGCTACACCTTC. The rearrangement uses TRBV6-1 and TRBJ1-2, with D possibly TRBD1 on 6 matching bases. V dropped 5 bases and J dropped 8 bases, with 15 bases sitting between them. CDR3 length equals 13 residues. Looked up from germline, CDR1 is MNHNS and CDR2 is SASEGT.

The V call is TRBV19, the J call TRBJ2-1; 9 bases fit TRBD2. The CDR3 covers 15 residues. Germline CDR1 is LNHDA and CDR2 is SQIVND (reference sequence). V gave up 2 bases and J gave up 10 bases; unmatched junction bases: 9. The DNA for the CDR3 is TGTGCCAGTAGTATACAGATAGCGGGAGCGGGCGAGCAGTTCTTC. Translated, it gives CASSIQIAGAGEQFF.

This chain uses TRBV30 with TRBJ2-1; D possibly uses TRBD1 or TRBD2 (5 bases each). Between the trimmed V and J ends, which lost 2 bases and 7 bases, there was a span of 9 bases. The CDR3 covers 12 residues. The V gene's germline CDR1 is GTSNPN and CDR2 SVGIG (reference sequence). In DNA, the CDR3 is TGTGCCTGGAGTATCAGGGAGAATGAGCAGTTCTTC. It yields the protein CAWSIRENEQFF.

The chain couples TRBV28 to TRBJ1-2, with a weak D call TRBD1 (5 bases). CDR3 length equals 16 residues. V gave up 4 bases and J gave up 4 bases, with 19 bases separating them. Per germline, CDR1 MDHEN and CDR2 SYDVKM. The CDR3 region is CASSSPRAQGFYGYTF. The CDR3 bases are TGTGCCAGCAGTTCCCCCCGGGCGCAGGGATTCTATGGCTACACCTTC.

The rearrangement uses TRBV7-2 and TRBJ2-7; D is possibly TRBD2 (5 bases). This CDR3 is built from 17 residues. Germline V gene lookup returns CDR1 SGHTA and CDR2 FQGNSA. Trimming took 2 bases from V and 4 from J, leaving 21 bases between them. The CDR3 reads CASSLSADYPSPYEQYF. For the CDR3, the DNA is TGTGCCAGCAGCTTAAGCGCAGACTACCCCTCTCCTTACGAGCAGTACTTC. The variable domain in full, completed from reference TRBV7-2 and TRBJ2-7, reads GAGVSQSPSNKVTEKGKDVELRCDPISGHTALYWYRQSLGQGLEFLIYFQGNSAPDKSGLPSDRFSAERTGGSVSTLTIQRTQQEDSAVYLCASSLSADYPSPYEQYFGPGTRLTVT.

V usage is TRBV2 and J usage is TRBJ1-2, with D maybe TRBD1 (5 bases). The CDR3 extends over 13 amino acids. CDR1 SNHLY and CDR2 FYNNEI come from the germline V gene. The V gene lost 7 bases and the J gene lost 7 bases, with 16 bases spanning the gap. The CDR3 nucleotides read TGTGCCAGCACCCAGGACACTCGGAGTGGCTACACCTTC. This gives the protein CASTQDTRSGYTF.

V and J are TRBV7-2 and TRBJ2-7; D possibly corresponds to TRBD2 (6 bases). Germline-derived CDR1 and CDR2 are SGHTA and FQGNSA. Trimming removed 5 bases from V and 2 bases from J, with 19 bases in between. The CDR3 runs to 16 residues. The CDR3 DNA sequence: TGTGCCAGCAGCCCTAGCGTTGGCAGGGCTACCTACGAGCAGTACTTC. It codes for CASSPSVGRATYEQYF.

On this clone itself: Other nucleotide sequences in the sample specify the same CDR3. V gene TRBV18 combines with J gene TRBJ2-7; the D gene is possibly TRBD1 (6 bases). Germline V CDR1 and CDR2: KGHSH, LQKENI. CDR3 length: 12 residues. V was pared by 2 bases and J by 4 bases, with 6 bases between. This chain's CDR3 is CASSPGQYEQYF. In DNA, the CDR3 is TGTGCCAGCTCACCAGGACAGTACGAGCAGTACTTC.

A note on this clone: The junction departs from the called germline gene at one end, perhaps through a read error. This sequence joins TRBV7-8 and TRBJ2-7; TRBD1 aligns across 7 bases. The CDR3 runs 14 residues. Germline V lookup: CDR1 SGHVS, CDR2 FQNEAQ. CDR3 in DNA: TGTGCCAGCAGCTTAAGGGGACAGCCCCTCGAGCGGTACTTC. This codes for CASSLRGQPLERYF.

This clone was observed a single time. This chain joins TRBV6-6 and TRBJ2-7; D gene uncertain. Trimming removed 0 bases from V and 3 bases from J, with 9 bases in between. Germline V gene lookup returns CDR1 MNHNY and CDR2 SVGAGI (reference sequence). The CDR3 sequence is 14 residues long. CDR3 sequence (DNA): TGTGCCAGCAGTTACTCCGGGTCAAACTACGAGCAGTACTTC. This codes for CASSYSGSNYEQYF.

The V call is TRBV30, the J call TRBJ1-5; D ambiguous. Germline V gives CDR1 GTSNPN, CDR2 SVGIG (reference sequence). The CDR3 has 13 residues. Trimming removed 5 bases at V and 3 bases at J, with 11 bases between. CDR3 coding DNA: TGTGCCTGGGGGAAGGGAGACAATCAGCCCCAGCATTTT. As protein: CAWGKGDNQPQHF.

This chain joins TRBV5-1 and TRBJ2-1; D may be TRBD2 (5 bases). The V gene's germline CDR1 is SGHRS and CDR2 YFSETQ. The V gene lost 2 bases and the J gene lost 7 bases, with 10 bases spanning the gap. The CDR3 consists of 13 residues. CDR3 amino acids: CASSLVLENEQFF. The CDR3 region has the DNA TGCGCCAGCAGCTTAGTACTAGAAAATGAGCAGTTCTTC.

This clone was seen a handful of times. The sample carries other DNA sequences with the same CDR3. The chain uses TRBV30 and TRBJ1-2; D remains ambiguous. V was cut by 5 bases and J by 0 bases, with 10 bases left in between. Germline assignment: CDR1 GTSNPN and CDR2 SVGIG (reference sequence). The CDR3 contains 13 residues. The CDR3 region has the DNA TGTGCCTGGCGGGTTCTAGCTAACTATGGCTACACCTTC. Its protein is CAWRVLANYGYTF.